This TCR beta chain was captured by sequencing in a study of Ad26.COV2.S vaccination and SARS-CoV-2 variants. Treatment reported: 15 to 20 received Ad26.COV2.S at low or high dose, single or two shots; 5 received placebo; per-sample allocation not given. Sampling happened 63 days after the first vaccine or placebo injection. The data were produced by immunoSEQ multiplex PCR, yet TCRdb's version contains in-frame clones alone and is incomplete. Of hundreds of thousands of clones listed, 89% are singletons. Germline CDR1 reads MGHRA; CDR2 reads YSYEKL. The germline V and J ends were trimmed by 1 base and 8 bases, with 12 bases remaining between them. This CDR3 is built from 15 residues.

The sequence was obtained from a person between 18 and 65 years old who received the Ad26.COV2.S COVID-19 vaccine or a placebo. The J gene is TRBJ1-6, the V gene TRBV4-1; possibly TRBD1 for D (5 bases). The input for sequencing was peripheral blood, taken in a trial of Ad26.COV2.S vaccine versus placebo. The CDR3 nucleotides are TGCGCCAGCAGCCAAGTCGTCAGGGCCCATTCACCCCTCCACTTT. Amino acids: CASSQVVRAHSPLHF.